Presented here are 9 T cell receptor beta chains from one specimen sequenced in a study of T cell repertoires in cytomegalovirus infection. TCRdb re-derived calls from the reads in MiXCR, one entry per CDR3 protein. The sample lists hundreds of thousands of distinct CDR3 sequences; about 9.1% were seen once. Source material: PBMCs. All receptors come from a human donor in good health (CMV status not recorded). Some clones in this sample may be carry-over from other donors' samples.

This clonotype was observed at least ten times. This rearrangement joins TRBV7-9 to TRBJ2-3, with D unresolved. Germline CDR1 SEHNR, CDR2 FQNEAQ (reference sequence). V lost 2 bases to trimming and J lost 2 bases, with 17 bases between them. The CDR3 is made up of 17 amino acids. The CDR3 DNA sequence: TGTGCCAGCAGCTTAACGACGTTGTCCGCACTCACAGATACGCAGTATTTT. Its protein product is CASSLTTLSALTDTQYF.

This clonotype has at least ten counts. The rearrangement links TRBV29-1 to TRBJ2-1; 16 nucleotides align to TRBD2. The trim removed 6 bases at V and 11 bases at J, leaving 7 bases unmatched. The CDR3 has 14 residues. Germline CDR1 and CDR2: SQVTM and ANQGSEA. The CDR3 region has the DNA TGCAGCGTCCCCGGGACTAGCGGGGGGGGACAGCAGTTCTTC. Translation: CSVPGTSGGGQQFF.

This chain connects TRBV6-6 to TRBJ1-3; D possibly corresponds to TRBD1 (6 bases). V shed 7 bases and J shed 3 bases, with 13 bases lying between them. CDR3 length: 14 residues. CDR1 MNHNY and CDR2 SVGAGI come from the germline V gene (reference sequence). The CDR3 region has the DNA TGTGCCAGCACACAGGGCCGAGGTGGAAACACCATATATTTT. Amino acid sequence: CASTQGRGGNTIYF.

The V and J genes are TRBV6-2 or TRBV6-3 and TRBJ2-1; 9 bases match TRBD2. The CDR3 sequence is 14 residues long. The V gene end was trimmed by 4 bases and the J gene end by 5 bases; junction bases not matched to a gene: 3. In germline, CDR1 is MNHEY, CDR2 SVGEGT. The CDR3 DNA is TGTGCCAGCAGTTCGGGACTAGCAAACAATGAGCAGTTCTTC. Its translation is CASSSGLANNEQFF.

This clonotype appeared many times. This chain connects TRBV7-2 to TRBJ2-2; D assignment may be TRBD1 or TRBD2 (6 bases each). This CDR3 has 15 amino acids. The ends were cut back, 5 bases at V and 4 bases at J, with 14 bases in the middle. Germline assignment: CDR1 SGHTA and CDR2 FQGNSA. CDR3 DNA: TGTGCCAGCAGCCCCGTCGGGGGCAGCACCGGGGAGCTGTTTTTT. Amino acids: CASSPVGGSTGELFF.

This clonotype was counted many times. The chain combines TRBV4-2 with TRBJ2-2, with D perhaps TRBD2 (5 bases). Between the trimmed V and J ends, which lost 4 bases and 0 bases, there was a span of 12 bases. The germline gives CDR1 LGHNA, CDR2 YNFKEQ. This CDR3 spans 16 amino acids. CDR3 sequence: CASSPGPGANTGELFF. CDR3 sequence (DNA): TGTGCCAGCAGCCCCGGGCCCGGGGCGAACACCGGGGAGCTGTTTTTT.

This clonotype was seen many times. V usage is TRBV10-2 and J usage is TRBJ2-7; possibly TRBD1 for D (5 bases). CDR1 and CDR2 (germline): WSHSY, SAAADI. There are 14 residues in the CDR3. Trimming took off 2 bases at V and 0 bases at J, with 8 bases between the two ends. Here the CDR3 DNA reads TGCGCCAGCAGTGAGGACAGACTCTCCTACGAGCAGTACTTC. The encoded protein is CASSEDRLSYEQYF.

The rearrangement links TRBV20-1 to TRBJ2-7; D perhaps matches TRBD1 (6 bases). Germline lookup yields CDR1 DFQATT and CDR2 SNEGSKA (reference sequence). This CDR3 comprises 13 residues. Between the trimmed V and J ends, which lost 3 bases and 2 bases, there was a span of 11 bases. This chain's CDR3 is CSARNQGPYEQYV. In nucleotides, the CDR3 is TGCAGTGCTAGGAATCAGGGGCCCTACGAGCAGTACGTC.

In its sample, this clonotype was seen a few times. This chain links TRBV6-2 or TRBV6-3 with TRBJ2-7; D may be TRBD2 (6 bases). The CDR3 runs to 18 residues. From germline, CDR1 is MNHEY and CDR2 SVGEGT. The chain's CDR3 is CANSYSPRHTGGAYEQYV. CDR3 nucleotides: TGTGCCAACAGTTACTCCCCCAGACATACCGGCGGGGCCTACGAGCAGTACGTC.